This T cell receptor beta chain stems from a study of blood T cells in healthy people across ages. On the study more broadly: Capture via template switching afforded approximately one barcoded beta molecule per two T cells.

There are many counts of this clonotype. The antigen remains undetermined. Isolation yielded PBMCs, at least 6.5 million per sample, in every case. A second PCR of roughly 7 to 11 cycles used a sample-barcoded 5' primer and a J-beta primer mix. In TCRdb, the 5' RACE reads were re-called with MiXCR into one record per CDR3 protein. The data show around 650,000 distinct CDR3 sequences, roughly 30% seen once. The germline V and J ends were trimmed by 3 bases and 6 bases, with 12 bases remaining between them. The CDR3 spans 12 residues. Germline CDR1 is DFQATT and CDR2 is SNEGSKA (reference sequence). Study conclusions and caveats: Per million T cells, TCR beta diversity dropped roughly linearly as age increased.

The receptor comes from a woman of 80 years or more in good health. This chain links TRBV20-1 with TRBJ2-7, with a possible D match to TRBD1 (6 bases). Sequencing input: blood. DNA for the CDR3: TGCAGTGCTAGCCTACAGGGAGCCGAGCAGTACTTC. Translation gives CSASLQGAEQYF.